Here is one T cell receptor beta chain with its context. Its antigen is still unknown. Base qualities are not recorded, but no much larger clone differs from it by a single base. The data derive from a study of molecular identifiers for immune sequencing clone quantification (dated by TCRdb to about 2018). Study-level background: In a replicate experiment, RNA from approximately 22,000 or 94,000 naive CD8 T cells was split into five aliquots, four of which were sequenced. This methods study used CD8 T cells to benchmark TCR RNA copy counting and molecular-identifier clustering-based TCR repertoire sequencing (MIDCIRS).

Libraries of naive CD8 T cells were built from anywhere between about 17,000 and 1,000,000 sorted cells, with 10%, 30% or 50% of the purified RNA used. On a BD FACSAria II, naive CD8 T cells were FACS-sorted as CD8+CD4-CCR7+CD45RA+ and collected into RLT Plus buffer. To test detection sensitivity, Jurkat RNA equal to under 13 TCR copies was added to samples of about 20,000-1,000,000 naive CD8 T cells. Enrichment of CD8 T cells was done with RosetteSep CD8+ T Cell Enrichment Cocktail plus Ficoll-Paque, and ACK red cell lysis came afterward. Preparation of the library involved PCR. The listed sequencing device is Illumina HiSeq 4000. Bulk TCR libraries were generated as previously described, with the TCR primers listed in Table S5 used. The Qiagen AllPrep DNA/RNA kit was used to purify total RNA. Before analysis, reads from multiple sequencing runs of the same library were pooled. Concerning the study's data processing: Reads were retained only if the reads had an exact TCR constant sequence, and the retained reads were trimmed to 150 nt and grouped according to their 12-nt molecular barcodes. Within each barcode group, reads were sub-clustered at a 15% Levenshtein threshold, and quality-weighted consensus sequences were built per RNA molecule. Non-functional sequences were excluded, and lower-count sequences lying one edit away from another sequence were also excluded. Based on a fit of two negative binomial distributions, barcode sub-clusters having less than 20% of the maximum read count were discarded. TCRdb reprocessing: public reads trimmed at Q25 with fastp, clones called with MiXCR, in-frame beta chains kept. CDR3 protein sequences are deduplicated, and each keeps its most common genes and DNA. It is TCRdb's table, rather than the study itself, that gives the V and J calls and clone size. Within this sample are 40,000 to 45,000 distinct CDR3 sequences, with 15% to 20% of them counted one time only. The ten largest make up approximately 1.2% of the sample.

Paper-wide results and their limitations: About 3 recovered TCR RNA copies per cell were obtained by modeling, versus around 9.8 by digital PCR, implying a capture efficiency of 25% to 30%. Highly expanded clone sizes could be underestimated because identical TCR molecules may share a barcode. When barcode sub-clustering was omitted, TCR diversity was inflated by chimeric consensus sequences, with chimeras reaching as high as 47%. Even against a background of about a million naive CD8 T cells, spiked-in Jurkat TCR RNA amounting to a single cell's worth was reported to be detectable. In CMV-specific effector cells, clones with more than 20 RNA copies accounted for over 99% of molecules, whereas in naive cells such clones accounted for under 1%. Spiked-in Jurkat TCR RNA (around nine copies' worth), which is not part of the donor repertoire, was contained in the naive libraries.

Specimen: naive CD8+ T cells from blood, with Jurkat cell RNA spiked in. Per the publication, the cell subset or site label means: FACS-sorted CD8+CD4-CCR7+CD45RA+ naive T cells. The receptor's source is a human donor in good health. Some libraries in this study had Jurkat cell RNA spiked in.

The DNA sequence is as follows: TGTGCCACCAGCAGCCAGGGGAGCACCGGGGAGCTGTTTTTT. It translates as CATSSQGSTGELFF. The chain uses TRBV15 and TRBJ2-2, with TRBD1 tentatively as D gene (6 bases match). The cysteine opens and the phenylalanine closes a CDR3 of 14 amino acids. CDR3 DNA only is kept here, 42 bases in frame from base 1. At the junction V is shortened by 3 bases and J by 4 bases, with 9 bases in between. CDR1 and CDR2 were assigned from the germline V gene (reference sequence) as LNHNV and YYDKDF.